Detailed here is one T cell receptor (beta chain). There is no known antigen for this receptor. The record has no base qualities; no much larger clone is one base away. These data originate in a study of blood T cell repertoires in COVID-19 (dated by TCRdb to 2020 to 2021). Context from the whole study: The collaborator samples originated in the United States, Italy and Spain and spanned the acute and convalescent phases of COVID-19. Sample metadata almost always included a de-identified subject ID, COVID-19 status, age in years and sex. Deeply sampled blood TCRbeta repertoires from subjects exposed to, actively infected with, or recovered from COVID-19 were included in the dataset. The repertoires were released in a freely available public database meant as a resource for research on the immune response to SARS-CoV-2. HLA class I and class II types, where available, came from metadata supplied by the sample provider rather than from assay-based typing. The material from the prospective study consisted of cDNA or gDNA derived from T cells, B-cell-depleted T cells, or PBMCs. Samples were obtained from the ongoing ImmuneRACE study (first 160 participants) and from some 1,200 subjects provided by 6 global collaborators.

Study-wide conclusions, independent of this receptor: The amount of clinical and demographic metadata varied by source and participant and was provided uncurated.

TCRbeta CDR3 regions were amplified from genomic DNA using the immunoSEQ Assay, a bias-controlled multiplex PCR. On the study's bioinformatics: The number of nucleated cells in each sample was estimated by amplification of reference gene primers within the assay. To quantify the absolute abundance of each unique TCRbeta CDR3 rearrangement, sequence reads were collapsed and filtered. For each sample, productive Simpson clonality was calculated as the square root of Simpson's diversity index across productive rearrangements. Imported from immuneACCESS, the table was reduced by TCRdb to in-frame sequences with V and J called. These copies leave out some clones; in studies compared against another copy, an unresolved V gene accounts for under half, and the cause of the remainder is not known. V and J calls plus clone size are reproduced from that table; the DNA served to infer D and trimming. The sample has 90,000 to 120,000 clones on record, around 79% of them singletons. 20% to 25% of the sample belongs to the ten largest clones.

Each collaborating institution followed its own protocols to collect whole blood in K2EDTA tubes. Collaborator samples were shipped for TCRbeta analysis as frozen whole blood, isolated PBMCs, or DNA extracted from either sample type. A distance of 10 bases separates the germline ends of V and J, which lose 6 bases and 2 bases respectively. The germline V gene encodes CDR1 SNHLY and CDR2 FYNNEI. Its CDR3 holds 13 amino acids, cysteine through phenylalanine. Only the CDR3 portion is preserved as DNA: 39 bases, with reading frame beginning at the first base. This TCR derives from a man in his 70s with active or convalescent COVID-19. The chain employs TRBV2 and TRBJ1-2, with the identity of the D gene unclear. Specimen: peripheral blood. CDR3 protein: CASSLEKNYGYTF. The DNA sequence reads TGTGCCAGCAGCCTGGAGAAAAACTATGGCTACACCTTC.